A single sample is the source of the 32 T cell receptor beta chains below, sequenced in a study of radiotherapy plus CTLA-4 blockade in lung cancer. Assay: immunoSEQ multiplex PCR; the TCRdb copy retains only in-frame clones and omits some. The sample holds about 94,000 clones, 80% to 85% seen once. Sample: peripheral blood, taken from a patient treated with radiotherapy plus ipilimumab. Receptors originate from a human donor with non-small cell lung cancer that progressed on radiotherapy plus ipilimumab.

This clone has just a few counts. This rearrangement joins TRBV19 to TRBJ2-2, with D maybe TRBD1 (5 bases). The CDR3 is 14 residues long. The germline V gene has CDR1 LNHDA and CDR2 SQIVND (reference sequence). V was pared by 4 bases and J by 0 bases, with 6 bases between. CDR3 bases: TGTGCCAGTAGTAGGACACCGAACACCGGGGAGCTGTTTTTT. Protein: CASSRTPNTGELFF.

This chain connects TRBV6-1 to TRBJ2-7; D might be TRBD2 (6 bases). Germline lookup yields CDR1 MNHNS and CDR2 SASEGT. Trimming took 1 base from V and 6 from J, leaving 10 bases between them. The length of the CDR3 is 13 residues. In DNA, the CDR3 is TGTGCCAGCAGTGAAGGGGGGGTTCCCGAGCAGTACGTC. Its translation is CASSEGGVPEQYV.

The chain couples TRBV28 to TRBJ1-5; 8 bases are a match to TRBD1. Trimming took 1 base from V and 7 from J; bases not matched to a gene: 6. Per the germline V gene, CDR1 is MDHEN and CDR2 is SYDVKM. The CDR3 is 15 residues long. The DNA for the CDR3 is TGTGCCAGCAGTTTATTCGGACAGGGCCGACAGCCCCAGCATTTT. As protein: CASSLFGQGRQPQHF.

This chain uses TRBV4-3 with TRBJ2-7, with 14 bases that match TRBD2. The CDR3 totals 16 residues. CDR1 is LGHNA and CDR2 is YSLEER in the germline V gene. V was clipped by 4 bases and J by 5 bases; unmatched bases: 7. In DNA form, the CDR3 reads TGCGCCAGCAGCCTCGGGGGGACTAGCGGGAGTAACGAGCAGTACTTC. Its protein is CASSLGGTSGSNEQYF.

CDR3 nucleotides: TGTGCCAGTACCTGGGGTGACTACACCGGGGAGCTGTTTTTT. Its protein product is CASTWGDYTGELFF. The chain employs TRBV19 and TRBJ2-2; D uncertain. Germline values: CDR1 LNHDA, CDR2 SQIVND (reference sequence). Deletions cut 7 bases from V and 3 bases from J, with 12 bases between. The CDR3 sequence is 14 residues long.

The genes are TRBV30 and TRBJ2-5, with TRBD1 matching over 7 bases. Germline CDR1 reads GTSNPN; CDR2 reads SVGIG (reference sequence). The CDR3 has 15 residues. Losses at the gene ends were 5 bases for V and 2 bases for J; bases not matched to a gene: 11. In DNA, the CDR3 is TGTGCCTGGGATATCCGGGACAGCTTACAAGAGACCCAGTACTTC. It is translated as CAWDIRDSLQETQYF.

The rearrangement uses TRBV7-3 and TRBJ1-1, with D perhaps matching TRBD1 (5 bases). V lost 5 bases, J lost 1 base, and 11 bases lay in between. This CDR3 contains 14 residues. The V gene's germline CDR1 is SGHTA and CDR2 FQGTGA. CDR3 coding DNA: TGTGCCAGCAGCATTCACCAGGGGAACACTGAAGCTTTCTTT. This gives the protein CASSIHQGNTEAFF.

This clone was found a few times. The CDR3 nucleotides are TGTGCCATCAGTGCTTCTAGCGTAAGCACAGATACGCAGTATTTT. Its translation is CAISASSVSTDTQYF. The J gene is TRBJ2-3, the V gene TRBV10-3; D may be TRBD2 (6 bases). This CDR3 spans 15 amino acids. Germline-derived CDR1 and CDR2 are ENHRY and SYGVKD. Trimming took off 4 bases at V and 0 bases at J, with 11 bases between the two ends.

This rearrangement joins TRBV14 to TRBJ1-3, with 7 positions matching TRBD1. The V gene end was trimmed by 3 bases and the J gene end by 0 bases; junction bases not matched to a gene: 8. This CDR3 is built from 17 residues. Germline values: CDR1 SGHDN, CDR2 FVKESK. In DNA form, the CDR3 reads TGTGCCAGCAGCCACCGGACAGGCGTCAACTCTGGAAACACCATATATTTT. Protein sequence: CASSHRTGVNSGNTIYF. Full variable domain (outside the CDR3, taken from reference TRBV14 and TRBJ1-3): EAGVTQFPSHSVIEKGQTVTLRCDPISGHDNLYWYRRVMGKEIKFLLHFVKESKQDESGMPNNRFLAERTGGTYSTLKVQPAELEDSGVYFCASSHRTGVNSGNTIYFGEGSWLTVV.

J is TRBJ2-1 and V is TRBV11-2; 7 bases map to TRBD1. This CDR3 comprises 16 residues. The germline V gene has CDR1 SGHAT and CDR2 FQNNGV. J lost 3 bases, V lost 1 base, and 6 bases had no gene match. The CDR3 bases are TGTGCCAGCAGCTTAGCTACAGGGGTTATCTACAATGAGCAGTTCTTC. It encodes CASSLATGVIYNEQFF.

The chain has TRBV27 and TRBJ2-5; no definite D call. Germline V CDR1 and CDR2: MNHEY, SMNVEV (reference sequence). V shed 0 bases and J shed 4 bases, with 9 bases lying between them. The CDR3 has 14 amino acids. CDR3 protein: CASSLSRSPETQYF. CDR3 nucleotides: TGTGCCAGCAGTTTATCTCGGTCTCCAGAGACCCAGTACTTC.

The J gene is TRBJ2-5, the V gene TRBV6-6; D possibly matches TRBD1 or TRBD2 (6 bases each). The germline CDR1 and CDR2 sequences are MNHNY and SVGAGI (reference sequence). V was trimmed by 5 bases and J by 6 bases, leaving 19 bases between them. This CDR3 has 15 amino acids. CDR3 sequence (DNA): TGTGCCAGCAGTGTGAACAGGGAGGAGGAAAAGACCCAGTACTTC. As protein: CASSVNREEEKTQYF.

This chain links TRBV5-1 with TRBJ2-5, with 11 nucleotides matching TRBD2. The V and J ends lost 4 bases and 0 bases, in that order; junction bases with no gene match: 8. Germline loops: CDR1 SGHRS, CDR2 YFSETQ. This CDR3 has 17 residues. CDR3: CASSGGASGRHQETQYF. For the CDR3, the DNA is TGCGCCAGCAGCGGGGGGGCTAGCGGGAGGCACCAAGAGACCCAGTACTTC.

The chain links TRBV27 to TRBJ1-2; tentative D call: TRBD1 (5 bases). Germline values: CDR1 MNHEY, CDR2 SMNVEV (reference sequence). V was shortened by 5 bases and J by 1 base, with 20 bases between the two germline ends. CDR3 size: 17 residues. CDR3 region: CASSRQVGGEGNYGYTF. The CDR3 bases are TGTGCCAGCAGTCGCCAAGTGGGGGGGGAAGGTAACTATGGCTACACCTTC.

DNA for the CDR3: TGTGCCAGCAGCTTAAGCCCTACCTACGAGCAGTACTTC. Translation: CASSLSPTYEQYF. This rearrangement joins TRBV11-2 to TRBJ2-7; D is undetermined. This CDR3 region has 13 residues. V was clipped by 2 bases and J by 2 bases, with 7 bases between them. Germline V gives CDR1 SGHAT, CDR2 FQNNGV.

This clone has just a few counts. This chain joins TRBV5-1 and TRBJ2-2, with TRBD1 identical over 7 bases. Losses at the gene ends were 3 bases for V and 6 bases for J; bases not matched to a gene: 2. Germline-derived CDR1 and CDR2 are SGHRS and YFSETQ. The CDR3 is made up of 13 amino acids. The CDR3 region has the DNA TGCGCCAGCAGCTCCCAGGGGGCCGGGGAGCTGTTTTTT. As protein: CASSSQGAGELFF.

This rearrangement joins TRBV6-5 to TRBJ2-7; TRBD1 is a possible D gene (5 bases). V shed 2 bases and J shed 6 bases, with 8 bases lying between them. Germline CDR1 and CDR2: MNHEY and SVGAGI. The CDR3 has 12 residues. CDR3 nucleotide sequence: TGTGCCAGCAGTTACAGGGGAAGCGAGCAGTACTTC. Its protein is CASSYRGSEQYF.

The CDR3 DNA is TGCGCCAGCAGTGCGGGAATGGGGACAGATACGCAGTATTTT. It translates to CASSAGMGTDTQYF. The V call is TRBV5-1, the J call TRBJ2-3; D is possibly TRBD2 (6 bases). The CDR3 covers 14 residues. The V end lost 5 bases, the J end lost 3 bases, and 13 bases lay between the germline ends. Per germline, CDR1 SGHRS and CDR2 YFSETQ.

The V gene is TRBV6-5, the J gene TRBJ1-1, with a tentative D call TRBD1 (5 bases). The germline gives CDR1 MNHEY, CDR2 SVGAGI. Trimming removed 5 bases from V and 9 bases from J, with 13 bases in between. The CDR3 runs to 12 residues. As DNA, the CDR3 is TGTGCCAGCAGTGGGGACGTTGCTCAAGCTTTCTTT. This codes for CASSGDVAQAFF.

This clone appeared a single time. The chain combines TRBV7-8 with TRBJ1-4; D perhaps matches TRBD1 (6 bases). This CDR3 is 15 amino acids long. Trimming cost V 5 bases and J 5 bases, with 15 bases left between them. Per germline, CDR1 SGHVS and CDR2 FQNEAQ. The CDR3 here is CASSHPRGSNEKLFF. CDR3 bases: TGTGCCAGCAGCCACCCCAGGGGCTCGAATGAAAAACTGTTTTTT.

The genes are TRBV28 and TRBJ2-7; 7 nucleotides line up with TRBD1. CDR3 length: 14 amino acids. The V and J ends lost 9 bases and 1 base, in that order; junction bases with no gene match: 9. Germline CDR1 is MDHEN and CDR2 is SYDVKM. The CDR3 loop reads CASSHRGRSYEQYF. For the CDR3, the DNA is TGTGCCAGTTCCCACAGGGGCAGATCCTACGAGCAGTACTTC.

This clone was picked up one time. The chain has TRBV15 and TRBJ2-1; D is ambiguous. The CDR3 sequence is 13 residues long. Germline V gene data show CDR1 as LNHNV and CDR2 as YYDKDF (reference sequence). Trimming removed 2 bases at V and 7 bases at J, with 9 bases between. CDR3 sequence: CATSRHSRNEQFF. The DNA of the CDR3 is TGTGCCACCAGCAGACATAGTAGGAATGAGCAGTTCTTC.

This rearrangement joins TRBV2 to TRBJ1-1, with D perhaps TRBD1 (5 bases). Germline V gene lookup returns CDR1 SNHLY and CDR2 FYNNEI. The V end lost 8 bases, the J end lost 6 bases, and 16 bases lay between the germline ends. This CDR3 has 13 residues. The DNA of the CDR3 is TGTGCCAGCCGGGTAGATGACAGCTCTGAAGCTTTCTTT. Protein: CASRVDDSSEAFF.

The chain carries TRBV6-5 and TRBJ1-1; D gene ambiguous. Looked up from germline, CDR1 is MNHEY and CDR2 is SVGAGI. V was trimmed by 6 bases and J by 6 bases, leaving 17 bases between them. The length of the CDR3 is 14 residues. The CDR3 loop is CASRSPGRASEAFF. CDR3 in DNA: TGTGCCAGCAGGTCGCCCGGGAGGGCTTCTGAAGCTTTCTTT.

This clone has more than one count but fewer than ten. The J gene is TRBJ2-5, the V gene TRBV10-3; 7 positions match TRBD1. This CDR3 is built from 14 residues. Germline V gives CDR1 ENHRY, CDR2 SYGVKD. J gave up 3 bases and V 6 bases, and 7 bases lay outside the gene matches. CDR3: CAISPGQAEETQYF. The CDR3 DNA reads TGTGCCATCAGCCCTGGACAGGCTGAAGAGACCCAGTACTTC.

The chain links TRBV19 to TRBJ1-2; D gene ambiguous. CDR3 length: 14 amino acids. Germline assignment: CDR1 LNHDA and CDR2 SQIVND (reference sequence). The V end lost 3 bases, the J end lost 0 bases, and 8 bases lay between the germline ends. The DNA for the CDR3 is TGTGCCAGTAGTATGGGTCCTACTAACTATGGCTACACCTTC. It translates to CASSMGPTNYGYTF.

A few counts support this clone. In nucleotides, the CDR3 is TGTGCCAGCAGCCCTACCCTCGACTTAACTGGAAACACCATATATTTT. Encoded protein: CASSPTLDLTGNTIYF. The chain joins TRBV9 to TRBJ1-3; D is undetermined. Germline V gives CDR1 SGDLS, CDR2 YYNGEE. The CDR3 loop spans 16 amino acids. V was clipped by 4 bases and J by 2 bases, with 16 bases between them.

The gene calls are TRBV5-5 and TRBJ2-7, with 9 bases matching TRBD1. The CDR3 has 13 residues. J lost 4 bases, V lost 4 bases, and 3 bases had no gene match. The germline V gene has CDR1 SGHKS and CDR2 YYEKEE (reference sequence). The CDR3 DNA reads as TGTGCCAGCAGCATGGACAGGGGATACGAGCAGTACGTC. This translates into CASSMDRGYEQYV.

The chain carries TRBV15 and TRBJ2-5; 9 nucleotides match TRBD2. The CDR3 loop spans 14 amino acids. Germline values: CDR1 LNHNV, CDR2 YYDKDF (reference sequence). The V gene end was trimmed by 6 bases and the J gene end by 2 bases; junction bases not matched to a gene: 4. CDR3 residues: CATRTSGKQETQYF. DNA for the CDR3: TGTGCCACCAGGACTAGCGGCAAACAAGAGACCCAGTACTTC.

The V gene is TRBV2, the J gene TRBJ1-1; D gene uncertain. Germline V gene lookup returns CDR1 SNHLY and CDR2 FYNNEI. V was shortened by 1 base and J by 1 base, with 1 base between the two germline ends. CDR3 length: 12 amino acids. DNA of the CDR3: TGTGCCAGCAGTGAAGAGAACACTGAAGCTTTCTTT. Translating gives CASSEENTEAFF.

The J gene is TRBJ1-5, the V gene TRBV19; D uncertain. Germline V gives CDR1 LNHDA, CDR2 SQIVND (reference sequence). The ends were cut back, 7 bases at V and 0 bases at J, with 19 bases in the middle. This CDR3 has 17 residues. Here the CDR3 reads CASTEGQVSYSNQPQHF. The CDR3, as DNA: TGTGCCAGTACGGAGGGCCAGGTATCTTATAGCAATCAGCCCCAGCATTTT.

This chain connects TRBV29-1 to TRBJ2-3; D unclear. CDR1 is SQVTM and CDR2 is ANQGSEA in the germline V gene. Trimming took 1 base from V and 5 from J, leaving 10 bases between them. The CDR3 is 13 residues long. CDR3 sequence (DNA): TGCAGCGTTGAAGGGTCGACTCAAGATACGCAGTATTTT. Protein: CSVEGSTQDTQYF.